This T cell receptor (beta chain) was obtained from a study of cytomegalovirus exposure and HLA in healthy donors. This clone was detected only a few times. TCRdb keeps only in-frame clones here, not all; method: immunoSEQ multiplex PCR. The sample consists of about 95,000 clones, 85% of them appearing once. The germline CDR1 and CDR2 sequences are LGHNA and YNFKEQ. This CDR3 is 14 amino acids long. V lost 4 bases to trimming and J lost 9 bases, with 16 bases between them. The sample was PBMCs. The source is a man aged 18 to 30 in good health and CMV-seropositive. The chain employs TRBV4-2 and TRBJ1-5, with D tentatively TRBD1 (5 bases). The chain's CDR3 is CASSPGRSGGPQHF. CDR3 DNA: TGTGCCAGCAGCCCGGGGCGGTCGGGAGGGCCCCAGCATTTT.